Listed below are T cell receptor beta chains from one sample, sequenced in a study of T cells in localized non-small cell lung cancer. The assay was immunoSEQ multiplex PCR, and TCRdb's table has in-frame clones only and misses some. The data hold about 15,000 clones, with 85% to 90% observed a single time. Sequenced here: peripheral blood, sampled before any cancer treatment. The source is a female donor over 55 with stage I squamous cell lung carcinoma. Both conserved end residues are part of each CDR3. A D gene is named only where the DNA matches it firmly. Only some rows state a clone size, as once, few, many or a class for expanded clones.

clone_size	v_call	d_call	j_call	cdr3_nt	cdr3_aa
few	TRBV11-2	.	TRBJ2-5	TGTGCCAGCAGCTCAGGGTTAGAGACCCAGTACTTC	CASSSGLETQYF
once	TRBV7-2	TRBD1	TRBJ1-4	TGTGCCAGCAGCTTCCCCGGGACAGGGCTTTTTTTT	CASSFPGTGLFF
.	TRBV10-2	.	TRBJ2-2	TGCGCCAGCAGTCCGGGCGGACAAAACACCGGGGAGCTGTTTTTT	CASSPGGQNTGELFF
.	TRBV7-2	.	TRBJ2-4	TGTGCCAGCAGCCCGAGAAGCGGGACAGAGCTAGCCAAAAACATTCAGTACTTC	CASSPRSGTELAKNIQYF
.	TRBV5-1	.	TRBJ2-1	TGCGCCAGCAGAGCAGGGGAAGGCTACAATGAGCAGTTCTTC	CASRAGEGYNEQFF
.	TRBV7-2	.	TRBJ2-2	TGTGCCAGCAGTTTGACAGGGAACACCGGGGAGCTGTTTTTT	CASSLTGNTGELFF
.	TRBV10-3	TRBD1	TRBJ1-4	TGTGCCATCAGTGAGAAAGGGACAGGGGCGGGAGAAAAACTGTTTTTT	CAISEKGTGAGEKLFF
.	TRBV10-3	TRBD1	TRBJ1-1	TGTGCCATCAGTGGACAGGGAGGAATGGCTGAAGCTTTCTTT	CAISGQGGMAEAFF
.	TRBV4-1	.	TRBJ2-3	TGCGCCAGCAGCCAAGATCCGGGGTTTACTAGCACAGATACGCAGTATTTT	CASSQDPGFTSTDTQYF
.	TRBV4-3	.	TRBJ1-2	TGCGCCAGCAGCCTACGTGAAATCGGTGGCTACACCTTC	CASSLREIGGYTF
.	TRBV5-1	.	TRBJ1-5	TGCGCCAGCAGCTTGGAGGGATCTCGCAATCAGCCCCAGCATTTT	CASSLEGSRNQPQHF
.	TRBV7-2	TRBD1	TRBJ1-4	TGTGCCAGCAGCCCCGGGACAGGAAATGAAAAACTGTTTTTT	CASSPGTGNEKLFF
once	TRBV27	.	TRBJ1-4	TGTGCCAGCAGCCAAATGAATGAAAAACTGTTTTTT	CASSQMNEKLFF
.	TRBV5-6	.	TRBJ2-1	TGTGCCAGCAGTTTGATGGGGGGCCTAGGGGCCTACAATGAGCAGTTCTTC	CASSLMGGLGAYNEQFF
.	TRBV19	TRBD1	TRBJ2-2	TGTGCCAGCACCGGGACAGGGTTGACCGGGGAGCTGTTTTTT	CASTGTGLTGELFF
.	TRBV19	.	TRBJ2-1	TGTGCCAGTAGTATAGAAAGAGCGGCGCCCTACAATGAGCAGTTCTTC	CASSIERAAPYNEQFF
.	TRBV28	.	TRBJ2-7	TGTGCCAGCAGGACCTCCTACGAGCAGTACTTC	CASRTSYEQYF
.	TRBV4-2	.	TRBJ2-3	TGTGCCAGCAGCCAAGGTGGTTTAGGGGGGCGCACAGATACGCAGTATTTT	CASSQGGLGGRTDTQYF
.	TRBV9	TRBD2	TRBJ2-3	TGTGCCAGCAGCGTACAGACTAGCGGGGGAACAGATACGCAGTATTTT	CASSVQTSGGTDTQYF
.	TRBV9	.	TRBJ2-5	TGTGCCAGCAGCGTAGATGGGAGTACGGAGACCCAGTACTTC	CASSVDGSTETQYF
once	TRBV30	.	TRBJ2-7	TGTGCCTGGAGTGCCGATACACAAGCCTCCTACGAGCAGTACTTC	CAWSADTQASYEQYF
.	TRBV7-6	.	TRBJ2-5	TGTGCCAGCAGCTTTCCAGAGGGCTGGGAGACCCAGTACTTC	CASSFPEGWETQYF
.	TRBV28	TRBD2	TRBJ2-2	TGTGCCAGCAGTTTCCTCTTTCTTAGCGGGTCGAACACCGGGGAGCTGTTTTTT	CASSFLFLSGSNTGELFF
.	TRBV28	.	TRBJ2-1	TGTGCCAGCAGTTTATATGAAGGTGGGGGGAATCGGCAGTTCTTC	CASSLYEGGGNRQFF
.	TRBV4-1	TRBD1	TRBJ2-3	TGCGCCAGCAGCCAACGTGGACAGGGTAGCACAGATACGCAGTATTTT	CASSQRGQGSTDTQYF
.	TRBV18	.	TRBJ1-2	TGTGCCAGCTCACCCCGGGCGGAGGCTCATGGCTACACCTTC	CASSPRAEAHGYTF
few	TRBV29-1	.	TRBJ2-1	TGCAGCGTTGAAGGTAGTAGGGGATACAATGAGCAGTTCTTC	CSVEGSRGYNEQFF
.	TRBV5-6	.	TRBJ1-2	TGTGCCAGCAGCTTGCGGGGTAGTGGCTACACCTTC	CASSLRGSGYTF
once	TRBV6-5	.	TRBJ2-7	TGTGCCAGCAGACCCTTACAGGGTTACTACGAGCAGTACTTC	CASRPLQGYYEQYF
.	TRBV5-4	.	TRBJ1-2	TGTGCCAGCAGCTTGGCTTGGGGGACCTATGGCTACACCTTC	CASSLAWGTYGYTF
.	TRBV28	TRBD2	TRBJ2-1	TGTGCCAGCAGTTCTCCGGGAGGGCCTTACAATGAGCAGTTCTTC	CASSSPGGPYNEQFF
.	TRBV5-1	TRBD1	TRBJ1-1	TGCGCCAGCAGCCGGGGACAGGAGGCTGAAGCTTTCTTT	CASSRGQEAEAFF
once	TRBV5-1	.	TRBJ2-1	TGCGCCAGCAGCCTGTCGGTGAACAATGAGCAGTTCTTC	CASSLSVNNEQFF
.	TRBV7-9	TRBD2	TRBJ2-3	TGTGCCAGCAGCTTAGGAGTGCTAGCGGGAGAGGAGGATACGCAGTATTTT	CASSLGVLAGEEDTQYF
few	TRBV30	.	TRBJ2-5	TGTGCCTGGAGTACCACATGGGGGCGAGGCGAGACCCAGTACTTC	CAWSTTWGRGETQYF
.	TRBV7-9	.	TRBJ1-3	TGTGCCAGCAGCTTCGGGGCTCCTAGCTCTGGAAACACCATATATTTT	CASSFGAPSSGNTIYF
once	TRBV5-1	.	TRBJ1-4	TGCGCCAGCATTGGAACTAATGAAAAACTGTTTTTT	CASIGTNEKLFF
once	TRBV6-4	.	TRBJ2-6	TGTGCCAGCAGTGACTCTAACCAAGGTACCGTCCTGACTTTC	CASSDSNQGTVLTF
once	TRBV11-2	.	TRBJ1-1	TGTGCCAGCAGCTGGGGTATGAACACTGAAGCTTTCTTT	CASSWGMNTEAFF
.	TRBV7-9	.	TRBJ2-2	TGTGCCAGCAGCTTAGGCGGCGGTAACACCGGGGAGCTGTTTTTT	CASSLGGGNTGELFF